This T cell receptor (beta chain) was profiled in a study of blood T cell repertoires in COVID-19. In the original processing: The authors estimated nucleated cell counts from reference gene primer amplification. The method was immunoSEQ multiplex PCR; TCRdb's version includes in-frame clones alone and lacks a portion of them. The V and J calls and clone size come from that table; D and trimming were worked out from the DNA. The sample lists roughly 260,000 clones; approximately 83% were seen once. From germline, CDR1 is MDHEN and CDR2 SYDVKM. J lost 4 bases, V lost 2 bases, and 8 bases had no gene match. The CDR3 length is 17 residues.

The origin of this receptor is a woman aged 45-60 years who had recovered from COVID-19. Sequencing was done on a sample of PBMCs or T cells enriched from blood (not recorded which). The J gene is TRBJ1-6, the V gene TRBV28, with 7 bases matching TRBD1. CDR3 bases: TGTGCCAGCAGTTTACCGGGACAGACCGTTTATAATTCACCCCTCCACTTT. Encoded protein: CASSLPGQTVYNSPLHF.